Described below is a single TCR beta chain sequence and its context. The data were taken from a study of blood T cells in healthy people across ages. Through a sample-barcoded 5' primer and a J-beta primer mix, a second PCR was run for roughly 7 to 11 cycles. MiXCR was run by TCRdb on the 5' RACE reads, yielding one entry per CDR3 protein. The data contain 1.2 million to 1.5 million distinct CDR3 sequences, approximately 59% of them singletons. With 5 bases clipped from V and 1 base from J, the junction kept 4 bases outside the gene matches. CDR3 length: 16 residues. This sequence originates from a man in his late teens or twenties in good health. Material: blood. The chain combines TRBV12-3 or TRBV12-4 with TRBJ2-5; the match to TRBD2 covers 13 bases. This CDR3 is CASSRLAGGLQETQYF. The CDR3 DNA is TGTGCCAGCAGTCGACTAGCGGGGGGTCTCCAAGAGACCCAGTACTTC.